These 24 T cell receptor beta chains originate from one sample sequenced in a study of T cells in Graves' hyperthyroidism and ophthalmopathy. The TCR beta CDR3 regions underwent amplification using RNA transcripts as the source. HTBI primers were the set used in a first-round RT-PCR of the TCR CDR3. TCRdb re-called the multiplex PCR reads with MiXCR, one entry per CDR3 protein. The data hold around 440,000 distinct CDR3 sequences, with 15% to 18% observed a single time. Sequencing input: blood. These receptors were taken from a young woman with Graves' hyperthyroidism.

This clonotype was found many times. Here the CDR3 reads CAWSVETQYF. DNA for the CDR3: TGTGCCTGGAGTGTTGAGACCCAGTACTTC. The chain links TRBV30 to TRBJ2-5, with unresolved D. V lost 0 bases to trimming and J lost 5 bases, with 1 base between them. CDR1 and CDR2 from the germline V gene are GTSNPN and SVGIG (reference sequence). This CDR3 has 10 residues. Complete variable domain (other parts from reference TRBV30 and TRBJ2-5): SQTIHQWPATLVQPVGSPLSLECTVEGTSNPNLYWYRQAAGRGLQLLFYSVGIGQISSEVPQNLSASRPQDRQFILSSKKLLLSDSGFYLCAWSVETQYFGPGTRLLVL.

This clonotype occurred many times. The chain combines TRBV13 with TRBJ1-6; perhaps TRBD1 as D (6 bases). V gave up 7 bases and J gave up 12 bases, with 13 bases separating them. The germline V gene has CDR1 PRHDT and CDR2 FYEKMQ (reference sequence). The CDR3 extends over 12 amino acids. CDR3 in DNA: TGTGCCAGCAACTCCCAAGGGGGACCCCTCCACTTT. It yields the protein CASNSQGGPLHF.

Comment on this clonotype: This may be a read error: a much more frequent sequence differs by one nucleotide. The rearrangement links TRBV13 to TRBJ1-4, with TRBD1 as a possible D gene (6 bases). CDR3 length: 14 amino acids. The germline V gene encodes CDR1 PRHDT and CDR2 FYEKMQ (reference sequence). CDR3 sequence (DNA): TGTGTCAGCAGTTACAGGGTCGTTAATGAAAAACTGTTTTTT. Translated: CVSSYRVVNEKLFF.

This clonotype has more than one count but fewer than ten. The chain is built from TRBV19 and TRBJ2-5; 10 bases match TRBD2. Per the germline V gene, CDR1 is LNHDA and CDR2 is SQIVND (reference sequence). V shed 5 bases, J shed 5 bases, and the junction held 8 bases outside the gene matches. This CDR3 spans 15 amino acids. CDR3 DNA sequence: TGTGCCAGTAGTCCAGAACCGGGACTAGCGGAGACCCAGTACTTC. This sequence encodes CASSPEPGLAETQYF.

The chain couples TRBV19 to TRBJ2-4; 7 positions agree with TRBD1. The CDR3 is 13 amino acids. J was trimmed by 7 bases and V by 9 bases; bases with no gene match: 9. Per germline, CDR1 LNHDA and CDR2 SQIVND (reference sequence). CDR3 coding DNA: TGTGCCAGCCATCCCCCACAGGGGAACATTCAGTACTTC. Encoded protein: CASHPPQGNIQYF. Looking up the rest from reference TRBV19 and TRBJ2-4 gives the full variable domain: DGGITQSPKYLFRKEGQNVTLSCEQNLNHDAMYWYRQDPGQGLRLIYYSQIVNDFQKGDIAEGYSVSREKKESFPLTVTSAQKNPTAFYLCASHPPQGNIQYFGAGTRLSVL.

There are many counts of this clonotype. This chain links TRBV28 with TRBJ1-5; D remains ambiguous. From germline, CDR1 is MDHEN and CDR2 SYDVKM. The CDR3 length is 13 residues. V lost 2 bases to trimming and J lost 6 bases, with 8 bases between them. CDR3 residues: CASSLEVGQPQHF. The CDR3 DNA reads as TGTGCCAGCAGTTTAGAGGTGGGTCAGCCCCAGCATTTT.

The table lists this clonotype with many counts. The chain is built from TRBV14 and TRBJ2-3; D ambiguous. CDR1 is SGHDN and CDR2 is FVKESK in the germline V gene. The CDR3 length is 15 residues. Trimming shortened V by 1 base and J by 2 bases, and 10 bases separated the two germline ends. CDR3 sequence (DNA): TGTGCCAGCAGCCAAGGCGGAAGCTACACAGATACGCAGTATTTT. It codes for CASSQGGSYTDTQYF.

Of note for this clonotype: With a much larger clone just one base away, this may be a read error. The chain combines TRBV5-1 with TRBJ2-7; TRBD2 might be the D (6 bases). CDR3 length equals 15 residues. V dropped 0 bases and J dropped 3 bases, with 13 bases sitting between them. Germline V CDR1 and CDR2: SGHRS, YFSETQ. DNA for the CDR3: TGCGCCAGCAGCTTGGATGGGGGGAGCAACTACGAGCAGTACTTC. The encoded protein is CASSLDGGSNYEQYF.

This clonotype was recorded many times. V and J are TRBV20-1 and TRBJ2-1; D is undetermined. This CDR3 is built from 11 residues. The ends were cut back, 5 bases at V and 12 bases at J, with 14 bases in the middle. Germline V CDR1 and CDR2: DFQATT, SNEGSKA (reference sequence). The CDR3 sequence is CSAPKIGRQFF. CDR3 sequence (DNA): TGCAGTGCTCCGAAGATCGGACGGCAGTTCTTC.

This clonotype was counted many times. The gene calls are TRBV6-1 and TRBJ2-4, with 7 bases matching TRBD1. This CDR3 is built from 12 residues. Germline CDR1 reads MNHNS; CDR2 reads SASEGT. V lost 6 bases, J lost 8 bases, and 4 bases stayed unmatched. For the CDR3, the DNA is TGTGCCAGCAGGGGACAGAGGGACATTCAGTACTTC. Its translation is CASRGQRDIQYF.

This clonotype has a count of ten or more. The chain combines TRBV6-1 with TRBJ2-5; 12 nucleotides match TRBD1. With V trimmed by 6 bases and J by 4 bases, 6 bases remained unmatched. There are 15 residues in the CDR3. The germline CDR1 and CDR2 sequences are MNHNS and SASEGT. CDR3: CASSWDRGRRETQYF. The CDR3 region has the DNA TGTGCCAGCAGCTGGGACAGGGGGCGACGAGAGACCCAGTACTTC.

The chain is built from TRBV4-2 and TRBJ2-1; 11 nucleotides line up with TRBD2. This CDR3 is 16 amino acids long. Germline V lookup: CDR1 LGHNA, CDR2 YNFKEQ. Trimming took 1 base from V and 5 from J; bases not matched to a gene: 4. The CDR3 bases are TGTGCCAGCAGCCAAGGGGATAGCGGGGGGGACAATGAGCAGTTCTTC. It codes for CASSQGDSGGDNEQFF.

This clonotype was seen many times. The rearrangement joins TRBV6-6 to TRBJ2-1; D is unclear. Germline loops: CDR1 MNHNY, CDR2 SVGAGI (reference sequence). This CDR3 is 13 amino acids long. The V end lost 2 bases, the J end lost 7 bases, and 9 bases lay between the germline ends. CDR3 bases: TGTGCCAGCAGTTACGGTCGGGCGAATGAGCAGTTCTTC. It yields the protein CASSYGRANEQFF.

About this clonotype: Just one base apart from a much larger clone, this may be a read error. The chain joins TRBV7-6 to TRBJ2-1; D is perhaps TRBD2 (5 bases). The end of the DNA fits TRBJ2-7 better, so the J call may be wrong. Germline V lookup: CDR1 SGHVS, CDR2 FNYEAQ. This CDR3 is built from 17 residues. The CDR3: CASSRLYFSEVGNEQYF. The CDR3 region has the DNA TGTGCCAGCAGCCGGCTTTACTTTAGCGAGGTCGGCAATGAGCAGTACTTC.

In this sample, this clonotype turned up many times. V gene TRBV2 combines with J gene TRBJ2-5; 10 nucleotides agree with TRBD1. V trimming: 9 bases; J trimming: 9 bases; junction bases outside the gene matches: 13. The CDR3 is 14 amino acids. CDR1 and CDR2 (germline): SNHLY, FYNNEI. CDR3 region: CARQSGTGVRAQYF. In nucleotides, the CDR3 is TGTGCCAGACAGTCCGGGACAGGGGTGCGCGCCCAGTACTTC.

This clonotype was found a few times. It may be a read error: a sequence one base away is much more abundant. A read error is likely, as this CDR3 ends without the conserved phenylalanine or tryptophan. The V gene is TRBV7-3, the J gene TRBJ1-1, with unresolved D. The CDR3 has 13 residues. The germline CDR1 and CDR2 sequences are SGHTA and FQGTGA. Trimming took 5 bases from V and 6 from J, leaving 13 bases between them. This CDR3 reads CASSLNKGAEAFV. As DNA, the CDR3 is TGTGCCAGCAGCCTGAACAAGGGAGCTGAAGCTTTCGTT.

This clonotype was seen many times. This chain connects TRBV20-1 to TRBJ2-7; either TRBD1 or TRBD2 may supply D (5 bases each). The CDR3 length is 13 residues. Germline V CDR1 and CDR2: DFQATT, SNEGSKA (reference sequence). V was clipped by 4 bases and J by 4 bases, with 14 bases between them. In DNA, the CDR3 is TGCAGTGCTACCGGGGCCAGGGATTACGAGCAGTACTTC. This gives the protein CSATGARDYEQYF.

This clonotype appeared many times. This chain uses TRBV29-1 with TRBJ2-7; possibly TRBD2 for D (5 bases). Germline V gene data show CDR1 as SQVTM and CDR2 as ANQGSEA. The CDR3 is 13 amino acids. V was shortened by 6 bases and J by 1 base, with 13 bases between the two germline ends. The CDR3 is CSVTPGFSYEQYF. CDR3 coding DNA: TGCAGCGTAACTCCGGGATTTTCCTACGAGCAGTACTTC.

This clonotype was found many times. The chain links TRBV27 to TRBJ1-2; weak D call: TRBD1 (5 bases). V shed 3 bases and J shed 4 bases, with 24 bases lying between them. The CDR3 spans 18 residues. The germline V gene encodes CDR1 MNHEY and CDR2 SMNVEV (reference sequence). CDR3 region: CASSFRYRLGSPFYGYTF. The CDR3 nucleotides are TGTGCCAGCAGTTTCCGATACAGGTTGGGCTCACCCTTCTATGGCTACACCTTC.

The chain carries TRBV28 and TRBJ2-7; the D is unclear. The CDR3 length is 14 residues. Deletions cut 1 base from V and 3 bases from J, with 10 bases between. CDR1 MDHEN and CDR2 SYDVKM come from the germline V gene. Here the CDR3 reads CASSLLRRYYEQYF. The CDR3, as DNA: TGTGCCAGCAGTTTATTGCGGAGATACTACGAGCAGTACTTC.

In this sample, this clonotype turned up a few times. The chain links TRBV5-6 to TRBJ2-7; D is perhaps TRBD1 (7 bases). Trimming removed 0 bases at V and 6 bases at J, with 22 bases between. The CDR3 has 17 amino acids. Germline values: CDR1 SGHDT, CDR2 YYEEEE. The CDR3 DNA reads TGTGCCAGCAGCTTGGTGCCGTTACAGGGGATGCGGGGCGAGCAGTACTTC. The encoded protein is CASSLVPLQGMRGEQYF.

The V gene is TRBV3-1, the J gene TRBJ2-3; perhaps TRBD1 as D (6 bases). The CDR3 consists of 13 residues. CDR1 is LGHDT, CDR2 YNNKEL, per germline (reference sequence). V was pared by 4 bases and J by 4 bases, with 9 bases between. The CDR3 DNA follows: TGTGCCAGCAGCCTGAAGGGGGCAGATACGCAGTATTTT. It yields the protein CASSLKGADTQYF.

J is TRBJ2-1 and V is TRBV5-1; D ambiguous. The CDR3 length is 16 residues. Germline assignment: CDR1 SGHRS and CDR2 YFSETQ. V dropped 0 bases and J dropped 5 bases, with 15 bases sitting between them. The CDR3 here is CASSLAIQILDNEQFF. DNA for the CDR3: TGCGCCAGCAGCTTGGCCATCCAAATCCTTGACAATGAGCAGTTCTTC.

This clonotype was observed many times. The V and J genes are TRBV7-3 and TRBJ2-3; 7 bases are a match to TRBD1. This CDR3 is 15 amino acids long. CDR1 is SGHTA and CDR2 is FQGTGA in the germline V gene. Trimming took 6 bases from V and 3 from J; bases not matched to a gene: 9. This CDR3 reads CASSRQGSQTDTQYF. The CDR3 nucleotides read TGTGCCAGCAGTCGACAGGGTTCGCAGACAGATACGCAGTATTTT.